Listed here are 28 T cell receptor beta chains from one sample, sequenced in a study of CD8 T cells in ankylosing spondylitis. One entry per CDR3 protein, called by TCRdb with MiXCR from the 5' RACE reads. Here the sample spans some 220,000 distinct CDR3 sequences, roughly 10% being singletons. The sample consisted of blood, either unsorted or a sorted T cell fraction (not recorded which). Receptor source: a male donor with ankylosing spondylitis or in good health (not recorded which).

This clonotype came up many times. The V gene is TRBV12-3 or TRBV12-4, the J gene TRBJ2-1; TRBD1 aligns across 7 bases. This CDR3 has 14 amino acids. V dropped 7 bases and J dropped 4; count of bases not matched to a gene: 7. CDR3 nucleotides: TGTGCCAGCACTCTCGGGACAGATTACAATGAGCAGTTCTTC. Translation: CASTLGTDYNEQFF.

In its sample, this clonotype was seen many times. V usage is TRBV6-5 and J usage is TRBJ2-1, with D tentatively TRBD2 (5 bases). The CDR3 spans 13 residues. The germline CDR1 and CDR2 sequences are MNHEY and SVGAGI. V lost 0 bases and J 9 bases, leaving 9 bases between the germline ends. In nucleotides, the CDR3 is TGTGCCAGCAGTTACTCTGCGGGTCGTGAGCAGTTCTTC. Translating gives CASSYSAGREQFF.

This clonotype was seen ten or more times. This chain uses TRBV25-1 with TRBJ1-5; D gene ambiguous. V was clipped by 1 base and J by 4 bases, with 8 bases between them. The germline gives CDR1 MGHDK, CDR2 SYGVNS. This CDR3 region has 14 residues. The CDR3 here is CASSESSRNQPQHF. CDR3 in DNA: TGTGCCAGCAGTGAATCGTCTCGTAATCAGCCCCAGCATTTT.

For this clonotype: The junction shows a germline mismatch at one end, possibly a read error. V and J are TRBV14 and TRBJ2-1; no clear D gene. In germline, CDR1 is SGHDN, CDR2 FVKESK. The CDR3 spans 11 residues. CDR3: CASNQVREQFF. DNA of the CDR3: TGTGCCAGCAACCAAGTGAGGGAGCAGTTCTTC.

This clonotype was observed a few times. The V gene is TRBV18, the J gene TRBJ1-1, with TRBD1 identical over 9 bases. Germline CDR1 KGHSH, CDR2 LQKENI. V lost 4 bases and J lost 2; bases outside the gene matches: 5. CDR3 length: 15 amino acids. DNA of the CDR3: TGTGCCAGCTCACTAAAGGGACAGGGTAACACTGAAGCTTTCTTT. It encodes CASSLKGQGNTEAFF.

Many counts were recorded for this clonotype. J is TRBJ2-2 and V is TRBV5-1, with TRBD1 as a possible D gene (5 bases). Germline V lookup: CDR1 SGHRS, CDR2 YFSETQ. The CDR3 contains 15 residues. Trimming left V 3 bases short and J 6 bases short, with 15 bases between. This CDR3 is CASSSLQGRAGELFF. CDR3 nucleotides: TGCGCCAGCAGCTCCCTCCAGGGCAGGGCCGGGGAGCTGTTTTTT.

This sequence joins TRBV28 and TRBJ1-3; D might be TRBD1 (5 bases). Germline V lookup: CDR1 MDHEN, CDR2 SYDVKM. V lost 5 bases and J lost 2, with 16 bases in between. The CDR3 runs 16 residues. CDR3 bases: TGTGCCAGCAGTCCCCTCGCGGGGGAGCCTGGAAACACCATATATTTT. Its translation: CASSPLAGEPGNTIYF.

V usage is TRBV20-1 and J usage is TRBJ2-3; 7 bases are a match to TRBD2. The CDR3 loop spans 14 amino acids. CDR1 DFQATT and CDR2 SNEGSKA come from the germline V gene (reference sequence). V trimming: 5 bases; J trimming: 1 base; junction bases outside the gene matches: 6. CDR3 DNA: TGCAGTGCTGGGGACTACTCACGCACAGATACGCAGTATTTT. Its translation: CSAGDYSRTDTQYF.

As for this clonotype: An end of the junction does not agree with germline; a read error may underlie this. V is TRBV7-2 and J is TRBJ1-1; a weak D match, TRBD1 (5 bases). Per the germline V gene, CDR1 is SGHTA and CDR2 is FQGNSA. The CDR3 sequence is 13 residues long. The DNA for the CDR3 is TGTGTCAGCAGCTTGCAGGGGAACACTGAAGCTTTCTTT. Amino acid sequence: CVSSLQGNTEAFF.

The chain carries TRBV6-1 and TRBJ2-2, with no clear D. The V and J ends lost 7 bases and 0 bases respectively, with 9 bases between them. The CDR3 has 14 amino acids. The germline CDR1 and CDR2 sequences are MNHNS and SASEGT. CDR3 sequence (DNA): TGTGCCAGCACCAAGGACCCGAACACCGGGGAGCTGTTTTTT. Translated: CASTKDPNTGELFF.

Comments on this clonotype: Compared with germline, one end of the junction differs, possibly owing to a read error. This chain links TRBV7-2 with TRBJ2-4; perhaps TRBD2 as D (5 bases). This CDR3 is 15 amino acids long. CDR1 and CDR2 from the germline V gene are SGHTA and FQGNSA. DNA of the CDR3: TGTGTCAGCAGCGATCCGCGGGTAGCCAAAAACATTCAGTACTTC. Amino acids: CVSSDPRVAKNIQYF.

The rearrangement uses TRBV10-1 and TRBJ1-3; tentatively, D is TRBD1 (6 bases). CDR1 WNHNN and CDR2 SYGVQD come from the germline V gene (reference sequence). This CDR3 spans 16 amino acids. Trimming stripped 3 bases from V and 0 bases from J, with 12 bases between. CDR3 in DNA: TGCGCCAGCAGTGAAGGACAGCAGTTCTCTGGAAACACCATATATTTT. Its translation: CASSEGQQFSGNTIYF.

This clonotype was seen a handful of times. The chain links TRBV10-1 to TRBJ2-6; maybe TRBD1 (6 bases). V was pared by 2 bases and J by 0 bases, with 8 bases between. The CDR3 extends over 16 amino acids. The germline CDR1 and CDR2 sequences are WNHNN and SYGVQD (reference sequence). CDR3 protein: CASSEGQFSGANVLTF. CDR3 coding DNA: TGCGCCAGCAGTGAGGGACAGTTCTCTGGGGCCAACGTCCTGACTTTC.

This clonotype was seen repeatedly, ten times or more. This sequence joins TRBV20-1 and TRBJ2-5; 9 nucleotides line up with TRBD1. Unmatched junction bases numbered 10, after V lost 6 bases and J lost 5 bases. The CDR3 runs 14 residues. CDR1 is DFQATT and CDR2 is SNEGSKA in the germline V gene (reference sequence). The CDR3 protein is CSAHPGQGGETQYF. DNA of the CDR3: TGCAGTGCCCACCCGGGACAGGGAGGCGAGACCCAGTACTTC.

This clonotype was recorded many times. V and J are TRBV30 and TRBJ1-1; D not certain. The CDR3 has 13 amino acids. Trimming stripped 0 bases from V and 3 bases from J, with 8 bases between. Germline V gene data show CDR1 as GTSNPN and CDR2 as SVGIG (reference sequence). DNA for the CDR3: TGTGCCTGGAGTGTACATGGGGACACTGAAGCTTTCTTT. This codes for CAWSVHGDTEAFF.

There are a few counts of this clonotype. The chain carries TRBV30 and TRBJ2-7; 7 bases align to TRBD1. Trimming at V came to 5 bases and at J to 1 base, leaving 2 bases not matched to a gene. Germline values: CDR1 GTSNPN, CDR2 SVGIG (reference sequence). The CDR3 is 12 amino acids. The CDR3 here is CAWGQVSYEQYF. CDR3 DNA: TGTGCCTGGGGACAGGTTTCCTACGAGCAGTACTTC.

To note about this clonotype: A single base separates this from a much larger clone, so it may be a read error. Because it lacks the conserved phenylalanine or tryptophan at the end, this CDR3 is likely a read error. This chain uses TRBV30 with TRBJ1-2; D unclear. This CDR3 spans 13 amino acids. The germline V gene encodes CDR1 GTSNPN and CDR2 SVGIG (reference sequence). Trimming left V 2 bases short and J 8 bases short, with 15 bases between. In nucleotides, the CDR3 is TGTGCCTGGAGTAGTGAAGCTTTTAGCGGCTACACCCTC. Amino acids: CAWSSEAFSGYTL.

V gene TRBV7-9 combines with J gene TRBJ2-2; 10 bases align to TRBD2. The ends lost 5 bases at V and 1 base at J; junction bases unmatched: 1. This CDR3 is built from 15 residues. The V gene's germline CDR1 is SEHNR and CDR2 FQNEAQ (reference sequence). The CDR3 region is CASSPSGRNTGELFF. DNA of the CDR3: TGTGCCAGCAGCCCTAGCGGGAGGAACACCGGGGAGCTGTTTTTT.

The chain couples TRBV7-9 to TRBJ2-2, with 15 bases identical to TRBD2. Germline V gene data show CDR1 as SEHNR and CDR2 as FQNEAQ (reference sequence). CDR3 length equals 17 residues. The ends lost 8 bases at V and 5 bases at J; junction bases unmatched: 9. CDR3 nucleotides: TGTGCCAGCCCGGGACTAGCGGGAGGAAGTGGTACCGGGGAGCTGTTTTTT. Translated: CASPGLAGGSGTGELFF.

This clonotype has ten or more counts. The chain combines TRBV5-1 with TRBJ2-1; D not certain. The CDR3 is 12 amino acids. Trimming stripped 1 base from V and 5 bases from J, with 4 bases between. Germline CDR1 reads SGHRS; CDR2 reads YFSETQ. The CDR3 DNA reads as TGCGCCAGCAGCTTGAGGGACAATGAGCAGTTCTTC. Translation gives CASSLRDNEQFF.

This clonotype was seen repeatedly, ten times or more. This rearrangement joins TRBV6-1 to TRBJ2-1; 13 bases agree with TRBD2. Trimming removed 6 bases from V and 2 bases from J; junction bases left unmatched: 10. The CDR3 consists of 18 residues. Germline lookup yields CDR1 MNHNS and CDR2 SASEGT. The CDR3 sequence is CASRSSGLAGRAYNEQFF. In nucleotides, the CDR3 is TGTGCCAGCAGGTCTTCGGGACTAGCGGGGCGAGCCTACAATGAGCAGTTCTTC.

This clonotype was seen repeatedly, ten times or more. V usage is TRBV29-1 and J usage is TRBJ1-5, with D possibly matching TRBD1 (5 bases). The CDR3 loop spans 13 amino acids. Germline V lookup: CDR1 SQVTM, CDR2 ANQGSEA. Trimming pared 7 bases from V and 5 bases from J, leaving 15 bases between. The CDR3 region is CSASLGGDQPQHF. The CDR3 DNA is TGCAGCGCTTCTCTGGGGGGGGATCAGCCCCAGCATTTT. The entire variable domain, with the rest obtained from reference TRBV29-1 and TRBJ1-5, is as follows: SAVISQKPSRDICQRGTSLTIQCQVDSQVTMMFWYRQQPGQSLTLIATANQGSEATYESGFVIDKFPISRPNLTFSTLTVSNMSPEDSSIYLCSASLGGDQPQHFGDGTRLSIL.

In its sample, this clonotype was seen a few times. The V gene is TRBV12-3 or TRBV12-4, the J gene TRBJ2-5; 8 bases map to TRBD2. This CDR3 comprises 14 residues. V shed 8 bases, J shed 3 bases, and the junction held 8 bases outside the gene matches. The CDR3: CASSRGGIKETQYF. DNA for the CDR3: TGTGCCAGCTCTCGGGGGGGGATTAAAGAGACCCAGTACTTC.

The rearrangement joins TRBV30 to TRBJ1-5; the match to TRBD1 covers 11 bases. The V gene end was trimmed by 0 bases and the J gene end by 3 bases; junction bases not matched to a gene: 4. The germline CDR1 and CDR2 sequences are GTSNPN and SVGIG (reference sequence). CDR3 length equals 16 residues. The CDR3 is CAWSVGQGATNQPQHF. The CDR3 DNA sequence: TGTGCCTGGAGTGTCGGACAGGGGGCTACCAATCAGCCCCAGCATTTT.

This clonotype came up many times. In DNA, the CDR3 is TGTGCCAGCAGCCAACGACTAGCGGGAGGAGAGACCCAGTACTTC. Protein product: CASSQRLAGGETQYF. The chain combines TRBV3-1 with TRBJ2-5; 13 nucleotides match TRBD2. CDR3 size: 15 residues. Germline V lookup: CDR1 LGHDT, CDR2 YNNKEL (reference sequence). With V trimmed by 2 bases and J by 4 bases, 1 base remained unmatched.

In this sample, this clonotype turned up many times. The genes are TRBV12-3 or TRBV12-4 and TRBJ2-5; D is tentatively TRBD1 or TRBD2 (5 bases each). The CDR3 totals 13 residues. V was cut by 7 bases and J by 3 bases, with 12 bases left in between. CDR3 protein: CASTPEGKETQYF. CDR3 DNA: TGTGCCAGCACTCCCGAGGGGAAAGAGACCCAGTACTTC.

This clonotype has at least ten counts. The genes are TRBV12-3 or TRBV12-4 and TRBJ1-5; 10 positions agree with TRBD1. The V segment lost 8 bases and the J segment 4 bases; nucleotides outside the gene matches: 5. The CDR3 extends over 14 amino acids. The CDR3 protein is CASGDRGGNQPQHF. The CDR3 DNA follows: TGTGCCAGCGGGGACAGGGGAGGGAATCAGCCCCAGCATTTT.

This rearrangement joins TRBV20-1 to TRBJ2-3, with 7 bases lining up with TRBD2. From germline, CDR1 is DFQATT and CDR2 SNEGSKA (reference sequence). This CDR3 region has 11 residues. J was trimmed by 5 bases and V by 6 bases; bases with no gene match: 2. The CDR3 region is CSAGLVDTQYF. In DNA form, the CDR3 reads TGCAGTGCAGGACTAGTAGATACGCAGTATTTT.